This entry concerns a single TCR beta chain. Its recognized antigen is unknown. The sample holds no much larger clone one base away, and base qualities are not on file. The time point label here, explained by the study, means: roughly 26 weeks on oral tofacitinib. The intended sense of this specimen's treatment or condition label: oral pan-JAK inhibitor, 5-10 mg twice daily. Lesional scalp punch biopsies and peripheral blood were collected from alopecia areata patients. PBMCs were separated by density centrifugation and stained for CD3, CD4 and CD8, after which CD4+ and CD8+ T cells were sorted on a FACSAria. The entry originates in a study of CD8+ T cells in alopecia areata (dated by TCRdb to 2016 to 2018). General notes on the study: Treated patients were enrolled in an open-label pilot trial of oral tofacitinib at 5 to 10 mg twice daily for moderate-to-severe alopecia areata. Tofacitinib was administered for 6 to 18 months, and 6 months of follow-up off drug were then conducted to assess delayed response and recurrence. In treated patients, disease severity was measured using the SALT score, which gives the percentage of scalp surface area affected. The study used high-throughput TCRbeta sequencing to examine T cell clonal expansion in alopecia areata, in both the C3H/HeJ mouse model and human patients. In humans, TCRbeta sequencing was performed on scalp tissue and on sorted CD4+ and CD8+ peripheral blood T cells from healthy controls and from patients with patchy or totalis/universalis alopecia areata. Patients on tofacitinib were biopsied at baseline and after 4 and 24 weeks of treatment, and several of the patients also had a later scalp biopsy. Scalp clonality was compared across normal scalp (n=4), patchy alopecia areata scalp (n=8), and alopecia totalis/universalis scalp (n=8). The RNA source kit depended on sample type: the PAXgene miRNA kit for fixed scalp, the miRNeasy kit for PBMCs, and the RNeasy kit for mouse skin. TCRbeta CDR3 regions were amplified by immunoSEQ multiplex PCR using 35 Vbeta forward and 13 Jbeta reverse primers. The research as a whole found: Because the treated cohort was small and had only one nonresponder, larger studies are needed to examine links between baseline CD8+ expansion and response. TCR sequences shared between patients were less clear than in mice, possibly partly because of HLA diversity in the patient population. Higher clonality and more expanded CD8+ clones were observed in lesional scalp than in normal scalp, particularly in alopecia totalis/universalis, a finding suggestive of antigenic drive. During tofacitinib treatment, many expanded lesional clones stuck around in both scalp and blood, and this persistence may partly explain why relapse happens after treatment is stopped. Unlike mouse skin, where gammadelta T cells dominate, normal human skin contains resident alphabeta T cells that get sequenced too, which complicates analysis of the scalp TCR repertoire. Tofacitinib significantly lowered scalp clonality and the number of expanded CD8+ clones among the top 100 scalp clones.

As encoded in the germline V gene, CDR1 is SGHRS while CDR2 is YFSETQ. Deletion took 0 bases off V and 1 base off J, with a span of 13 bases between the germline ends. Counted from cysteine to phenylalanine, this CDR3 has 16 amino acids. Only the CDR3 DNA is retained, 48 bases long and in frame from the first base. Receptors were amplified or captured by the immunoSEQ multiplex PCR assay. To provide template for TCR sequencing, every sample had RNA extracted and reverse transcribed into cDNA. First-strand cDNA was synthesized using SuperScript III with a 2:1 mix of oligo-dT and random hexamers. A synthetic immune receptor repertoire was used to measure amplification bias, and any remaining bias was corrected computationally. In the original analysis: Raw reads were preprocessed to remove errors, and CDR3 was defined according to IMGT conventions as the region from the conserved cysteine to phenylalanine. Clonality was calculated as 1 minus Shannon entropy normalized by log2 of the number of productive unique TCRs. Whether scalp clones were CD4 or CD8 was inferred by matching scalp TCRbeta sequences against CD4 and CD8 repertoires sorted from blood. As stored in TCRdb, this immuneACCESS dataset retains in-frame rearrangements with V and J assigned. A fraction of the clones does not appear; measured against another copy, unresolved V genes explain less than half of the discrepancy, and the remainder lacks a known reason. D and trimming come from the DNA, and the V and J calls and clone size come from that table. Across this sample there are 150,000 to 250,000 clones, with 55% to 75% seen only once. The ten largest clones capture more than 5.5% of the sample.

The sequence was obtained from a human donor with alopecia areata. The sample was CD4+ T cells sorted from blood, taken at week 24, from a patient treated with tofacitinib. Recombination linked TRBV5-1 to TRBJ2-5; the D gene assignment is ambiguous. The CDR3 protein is CASSLEFSGGQETQYF. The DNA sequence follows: TGCGCCAGCAGCTTGGAGTTCTCCGGTGGCCAAGAGACCCAGTACTTC.